The rows below give T cell receptor beta chains drawn from one sample of a study of blood T cells in healthy people across ages. TCRdb re-analysed the 5' RACE reads in MiXCR, keeping a single row per CDR3 protein. Counted here are 1.4 million to 1.5 million distinct CDR3 sequences, 42% occurring once; the ten biggest clones make up less than 8%. The sample comprised blood. The receptors shown here come from a woman under 30 in good health. CDR3s include the opening cysteine and the closing phenylalanine or tryptophan. The D gene is left open where the match is weak. Clone size appears in some rows only: once, few, many, or a class for an expanded clone.

CDR3nt	CDR3aa	abundance	d_gene	v_gene	j_gene
TGTGCCAGCAGTAGACACGGCTACGAGCAGTACTTC	CASSRHGYEQYF	few	NA	TRBV12-3/TRBV12-4	TRBJ2-7
TGCAGTACCAAAGGGGCAAACTATGGCTACACCTTC	CSTKGANYGYTF	NA	NA	TRBV20-1	TRBJ1-2
TGTGCCAGCAGCGTTGCCGGGACAGGGGGCGCAGGAGACGAGCAGTACTTC	CASSVAGTGGAGDEQYF	NA	TRBD1	TRBV9	TRBJ2-7
TGTGCCAGCAGCTTACGGGGAGCGGGAGTACCCGAGACCCAGTACTTC	CASSLRGAGVPETQYF	few	TRBD2	TRBV7-6	TRBJ2-5
TGCAGCGTTAAGAAGGGGGGATCGGAAGCTTTCTTT	CSVKKGGSEAFF	NA	NA	TRBV29-1	TRBJ1-1
TGTGCCAGCAGTTCGACAGGGGCTTGGTCCGGGGAGCTGTTTTTT	CASSSTGAWSGELFF	NA	TRBD1	TRBV27	TRBJ2-2
TGTGCCGGCAGCCGCGGACTTCCCGATGAGCAGTTCTTC	CAGSRGLPDEQFF	NA	NA	TRBV6-6	TRBJ2-1
TGCAGTGCTAGCTTAACAGGGGGCGAAAACATTCAGTACTTC	CSASLTGGENIQYF	NA	TRBD1	TRBV20-1	TRBJ2-4
TGCAGCGTTGAAGATGCCGGGAACTCATACGAGCAGTACTTC	CSVEDAGNSYEQYF	NA	NA	TRBV29-1	TRBJ2-7
TGTGCCAGCAGTGCGCTCTCCCGTAACTATGGCTACACCTTC	CASSALSRNYGYTF	NA	NA	TRBV27	TRBJ1-2
TGTGCCAGCAGCCACCAGGGGACAGGGAGTGATGGCTACACCTTC	CASSHQGTGSDGYTF	few	TRBD1	TRBV9	TRBJ1-2
TGTGCCAGCAGTTTATCCGGACAGGGCCGATCCTACGAGCAGTACTTC	CASSLSGQGRSYEQYF	NA	TRBD1	TRBV27	TRBJ2-7
TGTGCCAGCAGCTTAAGGCAGGGGGCCCCAGATACGCAGTATTTT	CASSLRQGAPDTQYF	few	TRBD1	TRBV7-8	TRBJ2-3
TGCAGTGCCCTCACATCGGGGGCGACGCAGTATTTT	CSALTSGATQYF	few	NA	TRBV20-1	TRBJ2-3
TGCAGCGTGACCCGGACAGGGTTTGCTTTCTTT	CSVTRTGFAFF	NA	TRBD1	TRBV29-1	TRBJ1-1
TGTGCCAGCAGCTTGTGGTCAGCAAGCAAGGGGAGTCGAGAGACCCAGTACTTC	CASSLWSASKGSRETQYF	few	NA	TRBV7-2	TRBJ2-5
TGTGCCAGCAGCCAAGGGACTAGCGGGAGTATGTACAATGAGCAGTTCTTC	CASSQGTSGSMYNEQFF	NA	TRBD2	TRBV4-2	TRBJ2-1
TGCGCCAGCAGCGCTTTAGGACCACCGGAGGGGGAGCAGTTCTTC	CASSALGPPEGEQFF	few	NA	TRBV5-1	TRBJ2-1
TGTGCTGGACAGGCAAACTCCTACAATGAGCAGTACTTC	CAGQANSYNEQYF	NA	TRBD1	TRBV10-3	TRBJ2-7
TGTGCCATCAGTGAGCCGATAGCGGGAGGGGAGCAGTTCTTC	CAISEPIAGGEQFF	few	TRBD2	TRBV10-3	TRBJ2-1
TGTGCCAGCAGTGAAAGGCGGGAGCAGTACTTC	CASSERREQYF	few	NA	TRBV2	TRBJ2-7
TGTGCCAGCAGTTATGACGCTTGGGCTGCTGGCTACACCTTC	CASSYDAWAAGYTF	NA	NA	TRBV12-3/TRBV12-4	TRBJ1-2
TGTGCCAGCAGCCCCCGGCCGAGGTGGGGAGATACGCAGTATTTT	CASSPRPRWGDTQYF	NA	NA	TRBV21-1	TRBJ2-3
TGTGCCAGCAGCCAAGGCAACTACAATGAGCAGTTCTTC	CASSQGNYNEQFF	NA	NA	TRBV3-1	TRBJ2-1
TGTGCCAGCAGTCGGTCCGGGACAGGGAGGAACATTCAGTACTTC	CASSRSGTGRNIQYF	NA	TRBD1	TRBV27	TRBJ2-4
TGTGCCAGCAGCACCTTTAGACAGGCTCTTAATGAAAAACTGTTTTTT	CASSTFRQALNEKLFF	NA	NA	TRBV21-1	TRBJ1-4
TGTGCCAGCAGTGTAGGGGGAAGGGGATATGGCTACACCTTC	CASSVGGRGYGYTF	NA	NA	TRBV27	TRBJ1-2
TGCAGCGTCACGACAGGGATTAACTATGGCTACACCTTC	CSVTTGINYGYTF	NA	TRBD1	TRBV29-1	TRBJ1-2
TGCAGCGCCACAAATACCGGGGAGCTGTTTTTT	CSATNTGELFF	NA	NA	TRBV29-1	TRBJ2-2
TGTGCCAGCAGTCAGCGGGACCCCCAAGGGTATGGCTACACCTTC	CASSQRDPQGYGYTF	few	NA	TRBV27	TRBJ1-2
TGTGCCAGCAAGGGATGGGGGGAAGGCTATGGCTACACCTTC	CASKGWGEGYGYTF	NA	NA	TRBV12-3/TRBV12-4	TRBJ1-2
TGTGCCACCAGCAGCTCAAGGCGGGTCGGGGAGACCCAGTACTTC	CATSSSRRVGETQYF	NA	NA	TRBV15	TRBJ2-5